This T cell receptor beta chain stems from a study of blood T cells in healthy people across ages. Overall study results and limits: A strong correlation was seen between TCR beta diversity and naive T cell percentage. Possibly confounding the expanded clonotype changes was the fact that donor CMV status was unknown. In older individuals, TCR beta diversity per million T cells was lower, falling roughly linearly with age.

For the second PCR, which ran for roughly 6 to 12 cycles, a sample-barcoded 5' primer and a J-beta primer mix were used. TCRdb processed the 5' RACE reads anew with MiXCR; each CDR3 protein has one entry. The data hold about 1.4 million distinct CDR3 sequences, with approximately 60% observed a single time. The study drew donors from healthy Caucasian individuals in Russia aged roughly 6 to 100. This clonotype was detected only a few times. What it binds is unknown. The CDR3 runs to 15 residues. CDR1 SNHLY and CDR2 FYNNEI come from the germline V gene. The ends lost 5 bases at V and 4 bases at J; junction bases unmatched: 11.

Sequencing input: blood. The rearrangement uses TRBV2 and TRBJ2-7; 7 bases line up with TRBD1. This clonotype was sampled from a man between 18 and 29 years old in good health. CDR3 nucleotide sequence: TGTGCCAGCAGTTCTCGACAGGGAGACCCATACGAGCAGTACTTC. Encoded protein: CASSSRQGDPYEQYF.